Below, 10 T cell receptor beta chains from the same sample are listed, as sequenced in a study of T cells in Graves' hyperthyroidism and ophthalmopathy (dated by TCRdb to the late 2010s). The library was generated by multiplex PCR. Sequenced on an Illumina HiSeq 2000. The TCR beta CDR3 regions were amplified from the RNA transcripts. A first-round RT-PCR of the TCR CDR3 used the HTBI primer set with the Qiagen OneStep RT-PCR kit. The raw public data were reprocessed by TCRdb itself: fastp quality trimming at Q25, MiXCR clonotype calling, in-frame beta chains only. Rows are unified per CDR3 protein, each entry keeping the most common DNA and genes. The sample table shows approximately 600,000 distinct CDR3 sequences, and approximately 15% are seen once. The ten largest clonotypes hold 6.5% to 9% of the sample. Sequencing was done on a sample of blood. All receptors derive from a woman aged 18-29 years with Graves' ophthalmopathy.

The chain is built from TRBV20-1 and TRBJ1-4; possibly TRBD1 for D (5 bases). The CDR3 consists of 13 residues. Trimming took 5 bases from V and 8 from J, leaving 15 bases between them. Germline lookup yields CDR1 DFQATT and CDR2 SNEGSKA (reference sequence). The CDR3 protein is CSASRGGWEKLFF. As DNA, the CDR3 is TGCAGTGCTTCCCGGGGGGGGTGGGAAAAACTGTTTTTT.

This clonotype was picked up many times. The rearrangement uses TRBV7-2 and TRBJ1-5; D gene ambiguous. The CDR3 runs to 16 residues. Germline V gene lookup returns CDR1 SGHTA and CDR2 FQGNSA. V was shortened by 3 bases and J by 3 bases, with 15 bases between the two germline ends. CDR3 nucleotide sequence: TGTGCCAGCAGCTTCCACCCGCGGGCTAACAATCAGCCCCAGCATTTT. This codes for CASSFHPRANNQPQHF.

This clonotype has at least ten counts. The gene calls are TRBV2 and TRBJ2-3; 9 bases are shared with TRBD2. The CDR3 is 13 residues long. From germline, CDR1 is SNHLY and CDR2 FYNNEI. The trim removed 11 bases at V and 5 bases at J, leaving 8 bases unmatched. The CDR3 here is CASKAGGVDTQYF. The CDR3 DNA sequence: TGTGCCTCCAAGGCGGGAGGGGTAGATACGCAGTATTTT.

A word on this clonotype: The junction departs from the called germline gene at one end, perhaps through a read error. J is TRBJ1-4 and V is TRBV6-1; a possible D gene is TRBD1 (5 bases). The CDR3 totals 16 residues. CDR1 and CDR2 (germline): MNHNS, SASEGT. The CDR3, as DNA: TGTGCCGGCAGTGAACCGGGGGAGGGGATCAATGAAAAACTGTTTTTT. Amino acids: CAGSEPGEGINEKLFF.

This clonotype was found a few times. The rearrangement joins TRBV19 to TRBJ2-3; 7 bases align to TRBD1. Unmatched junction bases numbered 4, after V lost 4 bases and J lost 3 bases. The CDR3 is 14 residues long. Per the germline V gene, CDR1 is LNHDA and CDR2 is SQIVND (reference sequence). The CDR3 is CASSSVQGTDTQYF. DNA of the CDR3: TGTGCCAGTAGTAGTGTACAGGGGACAGATACGCAGTATTTT.

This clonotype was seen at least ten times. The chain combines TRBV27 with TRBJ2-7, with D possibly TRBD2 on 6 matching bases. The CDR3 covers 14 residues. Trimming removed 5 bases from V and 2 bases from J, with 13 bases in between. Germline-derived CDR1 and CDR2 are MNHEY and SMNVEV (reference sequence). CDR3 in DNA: TGTGCCAGCAGTCCGGGGGTAGAGACCTACGAGCAGTACTTC. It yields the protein CASSPGVETYEQYF.

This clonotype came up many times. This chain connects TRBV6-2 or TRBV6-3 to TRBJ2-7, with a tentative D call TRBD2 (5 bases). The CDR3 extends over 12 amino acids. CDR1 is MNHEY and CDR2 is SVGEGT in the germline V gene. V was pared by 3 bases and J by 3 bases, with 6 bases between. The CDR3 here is CASSYEGYEQYF. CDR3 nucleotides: TGTGCCAGCAGTTATGAGGGCTACGAGCAGTACTTC.

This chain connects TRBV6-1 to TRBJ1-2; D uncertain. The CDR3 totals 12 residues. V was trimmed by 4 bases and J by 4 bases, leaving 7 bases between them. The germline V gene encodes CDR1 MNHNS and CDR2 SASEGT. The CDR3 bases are TGTGCCAGCAGTGCGGACGTCTATGGCTACACCTTC. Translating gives CASSADVYGYTF.

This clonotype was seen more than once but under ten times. This CDR3 is CASSQRWEWGAGVRIYEQYF. CDR3 nucleotides: TGTGCCAGCAGCCAAAGATGGGAGTGGGGAGCGGGAGTAAGGATTTACGAGCAGTACTTC. The chain carries TRBV3-1 and TRBJ2-7; 8 bases map to TRBD2. The J segment lost 4 bases and the V segment lost 2 bases, leaving 22 bases of the junction unmatched. The germline V gene has CDR1 LGHDT and CDR2 YNNKEL (reference sequence). This CDR3 is built from 20 residues.

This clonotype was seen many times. The CDR3 DNA reads as TGTGCCAGCAGTACTCAGACGGTAGCCAGCTATGGCTACACCTTC. Translation gives CASSTQTVASYGYTF. The V and J genes are TRBV2 and TRBJ1-2; D uncertain. The CDR3 covers 15 residues. Germline assignment: CDR1 SNHLY and CDR2 FYNNEI. Between the trimmed V and J ends, which lost 5 bases and 4 bases, there was a span of 17 bases. The complete variable domain, with remaining parts taken from reference TRBV2 and TRBJ1-2, reads EPEVTQTPSHQVTQMGQEVILRCVPISNHLYFYWYRQILGQKVEFLVSFYNNEISEKSEIFDDQFSVERPDGSNFTLKIRSTKLEDSAMYFCASSTQTVASYGYTFGSGTRLTVV.